These 18 T cell receptor beta chains were all obtained from the same sample, sequenced in a study of blood T cell repertoires in COVID-19. Clones were read by immunoSEQ multiplex PCR, and TCRdb kept only the in-frame ones, dropping some. The sample includes about 14,000 clones, 87% of them seen just once. Sequenced sample: peripheral blood. These receptors were collected from a human donor in a cohort sampled during active COVID-19.

This chain uses TRBV11-2 with TRBJ1-1; 10 positions agree with TRBD1. The CDR3 spans 16 residues. V was pared by 5 bases and J by 4 bases, with 10 bases of the junction left unmatched. CDR1 and CDR2 from the germline V gene are SGHAT and FQNNGV. CDR3 in amino acids: CASSPRDRGDRTEAFF. In nucleotides, the CDR3 is TGTGCCAGCAGCCCCCGGGACAGGGGAGATCGCACTGAAGCTTTCTTT.

This rearrangement joins TRBV3-1 (or the pseudogene TRBV3-2) to TRBJ2-7; TRBD2 aligns across 8 bases. The CDR3 contains 14 residues. CDR1 is LGHDT and CDR2 is YNNKEL in the germline V gene (reference sequence). Trimming removed 4 bases from V and 1 base from J; junction bases left unmatched: 3. CDR3 protein: CASSLTSGSYEQYF. CDR3 DNA: TGTGCCAGCAGCCTCACTAGCGGATCCTACGAGCAGTACTTC.

The V and J genes are TRBV29-1 and TRBJ1-2, with a possible D match to TRBD1 (6 bases). Looked up from germline, CDR1 is SQVTM and CDR2 is ANQGSEA. The CDR3 covers 13 residues. Trimming pared 6 bases from V and 5 bases from J, leaving 16 bases between. This CDR3 reads CSVNRVERYGYTF. For the CDR3, the DNA is TGCAGCGTAAACAGGGTTGAGCGGTATGGCTACACCTTC.

The chain is built from TRBV7-9 and TRBJ1-4, with TRBD1 identical over 7 bases. The CDR3 is 15 amino acids. Germline CDR1 reads SEHNR; CDR2 reads FQNEAQ (reference sequence). Losses at the gene ends were 2 bases for V and 7 bases for J; bases not matched to a gene: 7. CDR3: CASSLLETGFEKLFF. The CDR3 DNA sequence: TGTGCCAGCAGCTTACTAGAGACAGGGTTTGAAAAACTGTTTTTT.

The V call is TRBV7-6, the J call TRBJ2-3; TRBD2 matches 10 bases. Germline V gene data show CDR1 as SGHVS and CDR2 as FNYEAQ. The V gene end was trimmed by 4 bases and the J gene end by 5 bases; junction bases not matched to a gene: 6. The CDR3 sequence is 15 residues long. The CDR3 DNA reads as TGTGCCAGCAGCTCTAGCGGGAGCGGGGGAGATACGCAGTATTTT. Its translation is CASSSSGSGGDTQYF.

The chain has TRBV28 and TRBJ1-2, with 8 bases lining up with TRBD1. The CDR3 has 18 amino acids. J lost 1 base, V lost 3 bases, and 13 bases had no gene match. CDR1 MDHEN and CDR2 SYDVKM come from the germline V gene. The CDR3 reads CASSFDVSRGRSNYGYTF. Here the CDR3 DNA reads TGTGCCAGCAGTTTCGATGTCTCCAGGGGGCGGAGTAACTATGGCTACACCTTC.

The chain carries TRBV29-1 and TRBJ2-1; the match to TRBD2 covers 8 bases. CDR1 is SQVTM, CDR2 ANQGSEA, per germline. This CDR3 comprises 15 residues. Germline trimming cut 5 bases from V and 9 bases from J; bases unmatched to any gene: 15. CDR3: CSVSHLAAGGSEQFF. Written as DNA, the CDR3 is TGCAGCGTTTCCCACCTAGCGGCGGGGGGCAGTGAGCAGTTCTTC.

The rearrangement joins TRBV7-7 to TRBJ2-7, with a weak D call TRBD2 (7 bases). The CDR3 is 12 residues long. The V gene's germline CDR1 is SSHAT and CDR2 FNYEAQ (reference sequence). The V end lost 5 bases, the J end lost 6 bases, and 11 bases lay between the germline ends. The CDR3 nucleotides read TGTGCCAGCAGCCAAGGGGGGGGCGAGCAGTACTTC. Encoded protein: CASSQGGGEQYF.

This clone was seen only once. The chain uses TRBV19 and TRBJ1-5, with 9 positions matching TRBD1. The J segment lost 0 bases and the V segment lost 3 bases, leaving 9 bases of the junction unmatched. Per germline, CDR1 LNHDA and CDR2 SQIVND (reference sequence). The CDR3 consists of 18 residues. The CDR3: CASSIGFWDRDSNQPQHF. The CDR3 DNA is TGTGCCAGTAGTATCGGATTTTGGGACAGGGATAGCAATCAGCCCCAGCATTTT.

The chain carries TRBV14 and TRBJ1-1, with D perhaps matching TRBD1 (6 bases). CDR1 is SGHDN and CDR2 is FVKESK in the germline V gene. The CDR3 has 16 amino acids. The V gene lost 2 bases and the J gene lost 2 bases, with 15 bases spanning the gap. CDR3 residues: CASSQPTPRGNTEAFF. CDR3 nucleotide sequence: TGTGCCAGCAGCCAACCTACCCCCAGGGGAAACACTGAAGCTTTCTTT.

V gene TRBV5-1 combines with J gene TRBJ2-7; TRBD2 agrees at 7 bases. The V and J ends lost 8 bases and 3 bases, in that order; junction bases with no gene match: 11. The CDR3 has 14 residues. Per germline, CDR1 SGHRS and CDR2 YFSETQ. CDR3 nucleotide sequence: TGCGCCAGGAGGTCTAGCGGACGGGTCTACGAGCAGTACTTC. Its protein is CARRSSGRVYEQYF.

This chain uses TRBV3-1 (or the pseudogene TRBV3-2) with TRBJ2-6, with D tentatively TRBD1 (5 bases). This CDR3 has 18 amino acids. Germline V CDR1 and CDR2: LGHDT, YNNKEL (reference sequence). Trimming left V 0 bases short and J 4 bases short, with 16 bases between. The CDR3 nucleotides are TGTGCCAGCAGCCAAGACCTAATTGGGGCCTCGGGGGCCAACGTCCTGACTTTC. This codes for CASSQDLIGASGANVLTF.

The gene calls are TRBV2 and TRBJ1-5; possible D gene TRBD1, 5 bases. Germline V gene data show CDR1 as SNHLY and CDR2 as FYNNEI. The germline V and J ends were trimmed by 2 bases and 2 bases, with 13 bases remaining between them. The CDR3 length is 16 residues. The CDR3 DNA sequence: TGTGCCAGCAGTGAATCTCAACCGGGGGGCAATCAGCCCCAGCATTTT. Amino acid sequence: CASSESQPGGNQPQHF. Looking up the rest from reference TRBV2 and TRBJ1-5 gives the full variable domain: EPEVTQTPSHQVTQMGQEVILRCVPISNHLYFYWYRQILGQKVEFLVSFYNNEISEKSEIFDDQFSVERPDGSNFTLKIRSTKLEDSAMYFCASSESQPGGNQPQHFGDGTRLSIL.

This sequence joins TRBV5-8 and TRBJ2-1; TRBD1 or TRBD2 may be the D gene (5 bases each). Germline V gene data show CDR1 as SGHTS and CDR2 as YDEGEE. The CDR3 loop spans 16 amino acids. The ends were cut back, 4 bases at V and 9 bases at J, with 23 bases in the middle. The CDR3 loop is CASSLGRSYGGGEQFF. The CDR3 DNA sequence: TGTGCCAGCAGCCTGGGGCGGTCGTACGGAGGAGGTGAGCAGTTCTTC.

The chain joins TRBV5-4 to TRBJ1-4; D is possibly TRBD1 (6 bases). Deletions cut 0 bases from V and 5 bases from J, with 8 bases between. The CDR3 is 14 amino acids. The germline V gene encodes CDR1 SGHNT and CDR2 YYREEE (reference sequence). The CDR3: CASSLGQANEKLFF. CDR3 DNA sequence: TGTGCCAGCAGCTTGGGACAGGCGAATGAAAAACTGTTTTTT.

The chain joins TRBV7-8 to TRBJ1-4, with D possibly matching TRBD1 (6 bases). This CDR3 is 16 amino acids long. Germline-derived CDR1 and CDR2 are SGHVS and FQNEAQ. Trimming pared 4 bases from V and 2 bases from J, leaving 14 bases between. CDR3 DNA: TGTGCCAGCAGCTCCACGGGGGGCTGGACTAATGAAAAACTGTTTTTT. It translates to CASSSTGGWTNEKLFF.

The chain uses TRBV27 and TRBJ2-1, with no clear D. The germline V gene encodes CDR1 MNHEY and CDR2 SMNVEV (reference sequence). The CDR3 totals 13 residues. V lost 6 bases to trimming and J lost 10 bases, with 16 bases between them. CDR3 residues: CASRFDSTAEQFF. In DNA form, the CDR3 reads TGTGCCAGCAGATTCGACTCGACCGCGGAGCAGTTCTTC.

V gene TRBV10-3 combines with J gene TRBJ2-7, with 8 bases aligning to TRBD2. The CDR3 has 15 amino acids. The V gene's germline CDR1 is ENHRY and CDR2 SYGVKD. Trimming at V came to 6 bases and at J to 5 bases, leaving 12 bases not matched to a gene. The DNA of the CDR3 is TGTGCCATCAGGACGCCCCGCGGGAGGCAGAACGAGCAGTACTTC. This sequence encodes CAIRTPRGRQNEQYF.